This TCR beta chain was profiled in a study of identical twins. Study-wide points: The study found weaker excess twin sharing in beta out-of-frame sequences. Modeled out-of-frame TCR alpha sharing in monozygotic twins fell below observed levels. Reduced insertions were recorded for abundant cord blood beta clonotypes, with no such pattern in memory repertoires.

TCRdb recomputed calls from the 5' RACE reads with MiXCR, one row per CDR3 protein. The profile shows 420,000 or so distinct CDR3 sequences, approximately 17% of them singletons. V lost 4 bases to trimming and J lost 2 bases, with 21 bases between them. Per germline, CDR1 SGHRS and CDR2 YFSETQ. This CDR3 comprises 17 residues. Notes on this clonotype: Its antigen is undetermined.

Healthy Caucasians were all of the donors. This TCR was sampled from a man aged 50-59 years in good health. The rearrangement links TRBV5-1 to TRBJ2-5; the D gene could be TRBD1 or TRBD2 (6 bases each). The material sequenced was naive T cells sorted from blood. The DNA for the CDR3 is TGCGCCAGCAGCATACGGGACATCGGGAGACGGCAAGAGACCCAGTACTTC. It encodes CASSIRDIGRRQETQYF. Full variable domain (remainder filled in from reference TRBV5-1 and TRBJ2-5): KAGVTQTPRYLIKTRGQQVTLSCSPISGHRSVSWYQQTPGQGLQFLFEYFSETQRNKGNFPGRFSGRQFSNSRSEMNVSTLELGDSALYLCASSIRDIGRRQETQYFGPGTRLLVL.